Below, 18 T cell receptor beta chains from the same sample are listed, as sequenced in a study of beta chain features in type 1 diabetes. Sequencing targeted expressed TCRB transcripts, as all isolated RNA had been reverse transcribed. Here immunoSEQ multiplex PCR was the method, and the copy in TCRdb shows in-frame clones only, minus some. The sample lists some 300,000 clones; 8% were seen once. The sample consisted of central memory CD4+ T cells from blood. The receptors come from a woman younger than 30 in good health.

A few counts support this clone. The CDR3 reads CASSLDGRGNSPLHF. The CDR3 DNA follows: TGTGCCAGCAGCTTGGATGGCAGGGGCAATTCACCCCTCCACTTT. The chain couples TRBV5-6 to TRBJ1-6, with D perhaps matching TRBD1 (6 bases). V was trimmed by 0 bases and J by 7 bases, leaving 11 bases between them. The CDR3 is 15 residues long. The germline gives CDR1 SGHDT, CDR2 YYEEEE. The full variable domain, rest sourced from reference TRBV5-6 and TRBJ1-6, is DAGVTQSPTHLIKTRGQQVTLRCSPKSGHDTVSWYQQALGQGPQFIFQYYEEEERQRGNFPDRFSGHQFPNYSSELNVNALLLGDSALYLCASSLDGRGNSPLHFGNGTRLTVT.

V and J are TRBV14 and TRBJ1-2; tentatively, D is TRBD1 (6 bases). CDR1 is SGHDN, CDR2 FVKESK, per germline. This CDR3 is 14 amino acids long. V lost 2 bases to trimming and J lost 7 bases, with 14 bases between them. CDR3 protein: CASSQFWGQSGYTF. The CDR3, as DNA: TGTGCCAGCAGCCAATTTTGGGGGCAGAGTGGCTACACCTTC.

In its sample, this clone ranks as medium-sized. V and J are TRBV6-1 and TRBJ2-7; perhaps TRBD1 as D (5 bases). Germline-derived CDR1 and CDR2 are MNHNS and SASEGT. Trimming took 4 bases from V and 5 from J, leaving 9 bases between them. The CDR3 has 12 amino acids. The CDR3 sequence: CASSASTDEQYV. The CDR3 DNA reads as TGTGCCAGCAGTGCCTCGACAGACGAGCAGTACGTC.

This chain joins TRBV29-1 and TRBJ1-4; D might be TRBD1 (6 bases). The CDR3 length is 12 residues. From germline, CDR1 is SQVTM and CDR2 ANQGSEA. Between the trimmed V and J ends, which lost 3 bases and 8 bases, there was a span of 10 bases. DNA for the CDR3: TGCAGCGTTGACGCGGGGGCCGAAAAACTGTTTTTT. Amino acid sequence: CSVDAGAEKLFF.

V is TRBV9 and J is TRBJ2-7; 7 bases line up with TRBD2. CDR1 is SGDLS and CDR2 is YYNGEE in the germline V gene. This CDR3 has 13 residues. Trimming removed 2 bases from V and 6 bases from J; junction bases left unmatched: 5. The CDR3 protein is CASSVTAGVEQYF. The CDR3 nucleotides are TGTGCCAGCAGCGTGACCGCGGGAGTCGAGCAGTACTTC.

This clone was observed many times. The chain has TRBV28 and TRBJ2-7; 11 bases fit TRBD1. The germline CDR1 and CDR2 sequences are MDHEN and SYDVKM. J was trimmed by 0 bases and V by 6 bases; bases with no gene match: 4. The CDR3 consists of 15 residues. The CDR3 here is CASSSGTGGSYEQYF. The CDR3 bases are TGTGCCAGCAGCTCCGGGACAGGGGGCTCCTACGAGCAGTACTTC. Filled out from reference TRBV28 and TRBJ2-7, the complete variable domain reads DVKVTQSSRYLVKRTGEKVFLECVQDMDHENMFWYRQDPGLGLRLIYFSYDVKMKEKGDIPEGYSVSREKKERFSLILESASTNQTSMYLCASSSGTGGSYEQYFGPGTRLTVT.

This clone was counted ten times or more. The J gene is TRBJ1-5, the V gene TRBV27; D is uncertain. V lost 5 bases and J 4 bases, leaving 6 bases between the germline ends. This CDR3 has 12 residues. CDR1 MNHEY and CDR2 SMNVEV come from the germline V gene (reference sequence). CDR3 loop: CASSPQNQPQHF. For the CDR3, the DNA is TGTGCCAGCAGTCCCCAGAATCAGCCCCAGCATTTT.

There are a few counts of this clone. J is TRBJ2-1 and V is TRBV29-1; D may be TRBD1 (6 bases). Deletions cut 1 base from V and 0 bases from J, with 13 bases between. CDR3 length: 16 residues. CDR1 is SQVTM, CDR2 ANQGSEA, per germline. The CDR3: CSVEGNRAHSYNEQFF. The CDR3 nucleotides are TGCAGCGTTGAAGGAAACAGGGCCCACTCCTACAATGAGCAGTTCTTC.

This clone showed up just a few times. This rearrangement joins TRBV4-2 to TRBJ2-1, with D unclear. The V and J ends lost 0 bases and 4 bases respectively, with 7 bases between them. The length of the CDR3 is 14 residues. From germline, CDR1 is LGHNA and CDR2 YNFKEQ. Written as DNA, the CDR3 is TGTGCCAGCAGCCAAGATATTAGTTACAATGAGCAGTTCTTC. Amino acids: CASSQDISYNEQFF.

In this sample, this clone turned up many times. The rearrangement joins TRBV4-3 to TRBJ2-3; TRBD2 matches at 10 bases. CDR1 and CDR2 from the germline V gene are LGHNA and YSLEER. The CDR3 covers 18 residues. Trimming at V came to 3 bases and at J to 0 bases, leaving 9 bases not matched to a gene. Written as DNA, the CDR3 is TGCGCCAGCAGCCACCCATCCGGGACTAGCGTTAGCACAGATACGCAGTATTTT. This gives the protein CASSHPSGTSVSTDTQYF.

A few counts support this clone. V and J are TRBV7-8 and TRBJ2-4, with D tentatively TRBD1 (6 bases). V shed 5 bases and J shed 0 bases, with 14 bases lying between them. The CDR3 loop spans 16 amino acids. Germline V gene sequence: CDR1 SGHVS, CDR2 FQNEAQ. CDR3 coding DNA: TGTGCCAGCAGCCGAGGGGGAGTCCTAGCCAAAAACATTCAGTACTTC. This gives the protein CASSRGGVLAKNIQYF.

The chain has TRBV7-2 and TRBJ2-7; the D is unclear. The length of the CDR3 is 13 residues. Germline loops: CDR1 SGHTA, CDR2 FQGNSA. Trimming removed 5 bases from V and 5 bases from J, with 13 bases in between. The CDR3 region is CASSPRVGHEQYV. In DNA, the CDR3 is TGTGCCAGCAGCCCCCGCGTAGGACACGAGCAGTACGTC.

A few counts support this clone. Here the CDR3 DNA reads TGTGCCAGTGGGACTATTACTTACAATGAGCAGTTCTTC. Protein: CASGTITYNEQFF. V is TRBV19 and J is TRBJ2-1; TRBD2 matches 7 bases. Germline-derived CDR1 and CDR2 are LNHDA and SQIVND (reference sequence). V lost 8 bases, J lost 4 bases, and 5 bases stayed unmatched. This CDR3 comprises 13 residues.

This clone was counted only a few times. The chain has TRBV27 and TRBJ1-3, with D possibly being TRBD1 (6 bases). The CDR3 totals 15 residues. The ends were cut back, 3 bases at V and 2 bases at J, with 11 bases in the middle. CDR1 is MNHEY, CDR2 SMNVEV, per germline (reference sequence). The DNA of the CDR3 is TGTGCCAGCAGTTTTAGGGGGGGGGCTGGAAACACCATATATTTT. Translating gives CASSFRGGAGNTIYF.

This clone was detected only a few times. This sequence joins TRBV6-5 and TRBJ2-4; possible D gene TRBD1, 5 bases. Germline V gives CDR1 MNHEY, CDR2 SVGAGI. Trimming left V 8 bases short and J 11 bases short, with 16 bases between. The CDR3 spans 12 residues. The CDR3 spells CASHGVGLLQYF. The CDR3 nucleotides read TGTGCCAGCCACGGAGTGGGGCTTCTTCAGTACTTC.

This clone was found many times. The gene calls are TRBV7-9 and TRBJ1-1; no definite D call. Trimming took 3 bases from V and 8 from J, leaving 7 bases between them. Germline lookup yields CDR1 SEHNR and CDR2 FQNEAQ (reference sequence). This CDR3 has 11 residues. DNA for the CDR3: TGTGCCAGCAGCTTTGCCAGAGAAGCTTTCTTT. Its translation: CASSFAREAFF. Complete variable domain (other parts from reference TRBV7-9 and TRBJ1-1): DTGVSQNPRHKITKRGQNVTFRCDPISEHNRLYWYRQTLGQGPEFLTYFQNEAQLEKSRLLSDRFSAERPKGSFSTLEIQRTEQGDSAMYLCASSFAREAFFGQGTRLTVV.

The V and J genes are TRBV7-2 and TRBJ1-5, with D possibly matching TRBD1 (6 bases). In germline, CDR1 is SGHTA, CDR2 FQGNSA. V gave up 5 bases and J gave up 2 bases, with 13 bases separating them. The CDR3 contains 15 residues. The CDR3 is CASSVDRTRNQPQHF. The CDR3 DNA follows: TGTGCCAGCAGCGTTGACAGGACCCGCAATCAGCCCCAGCATTTT.

The chain joins TRBV7-9 to TRBJ2-5; TRBD1 aligns across 7 bases. J gave up 1 base and V 5 bases, and 7 bases lay outside the gene matches. There are 15 residues in the CDR3. CDR1 and CDR2 from the germline V gene are SEHNR and FQNEAQ (reference sequence). The CDR3 sequence is CASSRGQIGQETQYF. The CDR3 DNA reads TGTGCCAGCAGCCGGGGACAGATCGGCCAAGAGACCCAGTACTTC.